This T cell receptor beta chain was sequenced in a study of beta chain features in type 1 diabetes. Findings of the study overall: Moderately but significantly shorter TCRB CDR3s were found in Type 1 diabetes patients in all four CD4+ subsets.

The authors reverse transcribed all of the isolated RNA, so sequencing captured expressed TCRB transcripts. Sequenced by immunoSEQ multiplex PCR; TCRdb stores in-frame clones only, minus some. The data show 200,000 to 250,000 clones, approximately 15% seen once. To note about this clone: No antigen is known for it. One end of the junction varies from germline; a read error may be responsible.

The V gene's germline CDR1 is SGHDT and CDR2 YYEEEE. This CDR3 contains 14 residues. The chain has TRBV5-6 and TRBJ2-7, with 12 bases that match TRBD2. The receptor was isolated from a man under 40 with type 1 diabetes. The sample comprised naive CD4+ T cells from blood. CDR3 in amino acids: CASSRTYTGTSGLF. CDR3 nucleotide sequence: TGTGCCAGCAGCCGGACGTACACCGGGACTAGCGGGCTCTTC.